This T cell receptor (beta chain) was profiled in a study of cytomegalovirus exposure and HLA in healthy donors (TCRdb year 2017). Regarding the study in general: According to an earlier analysis of 587 of the donors, 150 million to 200 million T cells yielded 90 million to 130 million unique TCR beta sequences and about 300 Gb of sequence data. Roughly 5 DR-DQ haplotypes were treated as single units for association and clustering because of strong linkage in the cohort. An early release that covered fewer than 750 HLA-typed donors contained 300 to 350 gigabases of sequencing data and 70 million to 100 million unique TCR sequences. A separate validation cohort of 100 to 150 different subjects was used in addition to the approximately 640-subject first cohort. The genetic ancestry cluster associated with self-reported Caucasian donors included about four fifths of the 398 genotyped donors. A later genetic analysis used genome-wide SNP genotypes for 398 of the 666 donors, treating that subset as a discovery cohort. To decide whether each TCR beta V gene segment behaved as functional or pseudogenic, an earlier analysis of some 600 of the donors relied on high-throughput TCR beta sequencing. The study profiled the T cell repertoires of about 720 subjects by immunosequencing and related them to cytomegalovirus serostatus. In the later analysis, no new phenotypic data were used to find candidate immune exposures; instead, reliance was placed on TCR beta sequences and their occurrence across donors. The study aimed to test whether signatures of past pathogen exposure could be identified by cataloging public T cell receptors. Among about 370 genotyped donors of the cohort, an average of roughly 230,000 unique TCR beta nucleotide sequences was sequenced per donor, of which roughly 17% were non-productive. To predict cytomegalovirus infection status, the study brought together high-throughput TCR immunosequencing, statistical association of individual TCRs with disease status, and machine learning. Typing coverage varied by locus: roughly 629-630 donors for A, B, C, DRB1 and DQB1; more than 500 for DQA1; more than 600 for DPA1; 450 to 480 for DPB1. Both class I and class II loci were covered by HLA typing, at four-digit resolution. Donor age, sex, ethnicity and CMV serostatus were collected together with the repertoire data. Every repertoire in the discovery cohort had been generated on one and the same sequencing platform. In a later analysis, previously published TCR beta repertoires from several hundred donors were re-analyzed and high-resolution HLA genotyping was added so that TCR occurrence patterns could be studied.

The CDR3 measures 13 amino acids from cysteine to phenylalanine. The CDR3 DNA has 39 bases and is translated from base 1. From a lookup of the germline V gene, CDR1 and CDR2 are SQVTM and ANQGSEA. Trimming takes 6 bases off V and 3 bases off J; junction bases not matched to a gene: 6. In regard to this clone: Its binding antigen is unknown. Per-nucleotide qualities are absent, and no much larger clonotype sits a single base away.

Libraries were built with the immunoSEQ multiplex PCR assay. For the multiplex PCR, a mixture combining 60 forward primers for TCR Vbeta segments and 13 reverse primers for TCR Jbeta segments was used. The CDR3 region of rearranged TCR beta genes was amplified from genomic DNA with a multiplex PCR assay. The Illumina HiSeq System was used to sequence the amplified TCR beta libraries as 87-base-pair reads. The paper's processing steps were these. In a later analysis, around 80 million unique TCR beta chains were counted across the roughly 610 repertoires, and roughly 11 million of these chains were shared by at least two donors. Raw reads were error-corrected and collapsed into unique sequences by a nearest-neighbor algorithm in which closely related sequences were merged to remove PCR and sequencing errors. V, D and J gene segments were assigned by aligning CDR3 sequences to IMGT reference sequences. For a sequence to be retained, at least a six-nucleotide match to both a V gene segment and a J gene segment was required. A rearrangement was called productive if the CDR3 had no stop codons and remained in frame with V and J, and every other rearrangement was called non-productive. Following IMGT convention, CDR3 was defined as the stretch from the second conserved V-encoded cysteine to the conserved J-encoded phenylalanine. The earlier analysis of around 640 of the donors excluded sequences that lacked an unambiguous match to a single V gene segment. An earlier analysis of 587 of the donors classified V segments as functional when productive rearrangements were above 56.7% and as segregating when the standard deviation between donors was above 5%. A statistical classification framework was built for diagnosing cytomegalovirus status from the catalog of TCR beta chain sequences. In a later analysis, TCR nucleotide sequences were compared against IMGT/GENE-DB human TR gene sequences so that V and J genes could be assigned. In a later analysis, CDR3 sequences and most-parsimonious VDJ recombination scenarios were assigned using the TCRdist pipeline. In a later analysis, each TCR beta chain was defined by its CDR3 amino acid sequence together with its V-gene family, and reads without a unique V-gene family were excluded. In a later analysis, 450 to 600 highly shared, low-generation-probability nucleotide sequences were removed to address suspected cross-contamination and a sequencing artifact. In a later analysis, a clonal expansion index was calculated for each public chain from normalized within-repertoire ranks of inferred template counts. In a later analysis, generation probabilities were computed with a VDJ recombination model fitted to out-of-frame rearrangements, and the resulting probabilities were checked against IGoR. In a later analysis, hypergeometric tests were used to score TCR-TCR, TCR-HLA and TCR-CMV co-occurrence, with a repertoire-size bias correction applied to TCR pairs. False discovery rates were estimated in a later analysis by permuting HLA or CMV assignments 20 times. In a later analysis, co-occurring TCRs were grouped using DBSCAN, with TCRdist sequence similarity added in when clustering inside HLA-allele-positive subsets. Co-occurrence clustering excluded repertoires with fewer than 30,000 or more than 120,000 public chains, plus five with anomalous nucleotide sharing. TCRdb mirrors the immuneACCESS table, restricted to in-frame sequences. Some clones are absent from its copies; in checked studies, under half trace to an unresolved V gene, and the reason for the others is unknown. V, J and clone size derive from that table, while D and trimming were established from the DNA sequence. This sample comprises about 160,000 clones, 82% of them detected only once. The ten largest make up 0.96% of the sample.

The cohort consisted of 666 healthy bone marrow donors. At the time of sampling, every cohort member was nominally healthy, though immune exposures that went unrecorded were likely present. The donor was CMV seropositive and belonged to the group of 250 to 300 seropositive cohort members. A peripheral blood sample was collected from each donor, and TCR beta sequencing was performed on peripheral blood mononuclear cells. Genomic DNA extraction from the blood cell samples was performed with the Qiagen DNeasy Blood Extraction Kit. What the study reported, not specific to this receptor: Assigning TCR associations to individual alleles was difficult when HLA alleles, especially DR and DQ, strongly co-occurred. According to a later genetic analysis, donors in an Asian-associated ancestry cluster had fewer N-insertions in productive TCRs than the roughly 700-donor mean. In this cohort, only TCR beta chains were sequenced, and detectable features were limited by the absence of alpha or paired-chain data. The sequencing pipeline was judged likely to have produced a cluster of highly shared sequence variants as a technical artifact. Because the 87-base-pair reads could not distinguish some IMGT-functional V segments, including TRBV6-2 and TRBV6-3, those segments were excluded. In a later analysis, the rate of TCR association differed among HLA loci, with DRB1 alleles having the most associated TCRs and HLA-C alleles having the fewest. Three of the identified cytomegalovirus-associated TCR beta chains were confirmed in vitro to be specific for cytomegalovirus antigens. Specific HLA alleles were associated with around 18,000 TCR beta sequences at a false discovery rate of 0.05 in a later analysis. For the cohort, immune exposure information was limited to CMV serostatus. The earlier analysis of around 600 of the donors excluded some 15 rarely observed V segments, including chromosome 9 orphons, because counts were too low. Most CMV-associated TCR beta chains appeared to be HLA-restricted in a later analysis, and the HLA associations seemed to be driven largely by CMV exposure. Correlated functional status among segregating V segments might be attributable to linkage disequilibrium, but an unknown experimental factor could not be ruled out. Most TCR sequences were observed very rarely across donors, whereas some public TCRs were present in many individuals. HLA typing was unavailable for some donors at each locus, so association tests used only the typed subset. Compared with equally common non-associated chains, HLA-associated TCR beta chains in a later analysis were more clonally expanded and had lower generation probabilities. An association between a missense DCLRE1C variant and V-gene and J-gene trimming of TCR beta chains was found in a later genetic analysis and replicated in an independent cohort. A further reported finding was that TCR beta sequences accurately predicted the HLA-A and HLA-B alleles for most subjects in the first cohort. In the study, about 150 TCR beta chains were listed as associated with cytomegalovirus. Cytomegalovirus status was reported to be diagnosed by the classifier with high specificity and sensitivity in both the original and validation cohorts. It was suggested by the authors that the approach could potentially be generalized to other disease states and immunological phenotypes. In an earlier analysis of 450 to 750 of the donors, most TCR beta V segments appeared in productive rearrangements about 90% or about 30% of the time, broadly matching IMGT annotations. Sequencing depth was assumed to be roughly uniform across donors in the presence/absence analyses, though that assumption may not hold. According to a later analysis, parvovirus B19, influenza, CMV and Epstein-Barr virus appeared linked to several top co-occurrence clusters.

The chain was built from TRBV29-1 and TRBJ2-3, with TRBD1 identical over 7 junction bases. The sequenced material came from PBMCs. This clonotype was obtained from a girl aged 2 to 9 in good health and CMV-seropositive. The sequenced DNA: TGCAGCGTGAACCGGGACAGTACAGATACGCAGTATTTT. This is translated as CSVNRDSTDTQYF.